Listed below are T cell receptor beta chains from one sample, sequenced in a study of CD8+ T cells in alopecia areata. Assay used: immunoSEQ multiplex PCR; TCRdb lists only in-frame clones, some missing. The sample records fewer than 250,000 clones, around three fifths being singletons. The source material was CD4+ T cells sorted from blood, sampled at week 4, from a patient treated with tofacitinib. The receptors were sampled from a human donor with alopecia areata. CDR3s include the opening cysteine and the closing phenylalanine or tryptophan. D genes are given only for firm matches. Size is omitted from some rows. Given values are once, few, many or a class for expanded clones.

V gene	clone size	J gene	D gene	CDR3 protein	CDR3 DNA
TRBV10-3	once	TRBJ1-5	-	CAISESPGGSNQPQHF	TGTGCCATCAGTGAGTCCCCAGGCGGTAGCAATCAGCCCCAGCATTTT
TRBV4-1	-	TRBJ1-4	TRBD1	CASSHLAGGGGKLFF	TGCGCCAGCAGCCATCTGGCAGGGGGCGGAGGGAAACTGTTTTTT
TRBV5-6	-	TRBJ1-5	-	CASSRRTYSNQPQHF	TGTGCCAGCAGCCGGAGGACATATAGCAATCAGCCCCAGCATTTT
TRBV30	-	TRBJ2-5	TRBD1	CAWSVQDRETQYF	TGTGCCTGGAGTGTACAGGACAGGGAGACCCAGTACTTC
TRBV7-8	-	TRBJ1-3	-	CASSGSVSGNTIYF	TGTGCCAGCAGCGGTAGCGTCTCTGGAAACACCATATATTTT
TRBV6-6	-	TRBJ2-2	-	CATVGKQGNTGELFF	TGTGCCACCGTGGGTAAACAGGGAAACACCGGGGAGCTGTTTTTT
TRBV6-5	-	TRBJ2-2	TRBD1	CASSQGQFTGELFF	TGTGCCAGCAGCCAGGGACAGTTCACCGGGGAGCTGTTTTTT
TRBV7-2	-	TRBJ2-1	-	CASSLRQGRVNEQFF	TGTGCCAGCAGCCTTCGACAGGGGAGGGTCAATGAGCAGTTCTTC
TRBV10-3	-	TRBJ1-4	-	CAIAGVDEKLFF	TGTGCCATCGCCGGAGTGGATGAAAAACTGTTTTTT
TRBV29-1	-	TRBJ2-2	-	CSVEDERNTGELFF	TGCAGCGTTGAAGATGAACGTAACACCGGGGAGCTGTTTTTT
TRBV5-1	-	TRBJ2-6	-	CASRDYTASGANVLTF	TGCGCCAGCCGCGATTATACAGCCTCTGGGGCCAACGTCCTGACTTTC
TRBV10-3	once	TRBJ2-4	TRBD1	CAISDSPGTGGSKNIQYF	TGTGCCATCAGTGATTCACCTGGGACAGGGGGTAGCAAAAACATTCAGTACTTC
TRBV30	once	TRBJ2-7	-	CAWSQGYEQYF	TGTGCCTGGAGCCAAGGTTACGAGCAGTACTTC
TRBV2	few	TRBJ1-2	-	CASSPDNYGYTF	TGTGCCAGCAGCCCTGACAACTATGGCTACACCTTC
TRBV25-1	-	TRBJ2-1	TRBD2	CASSEPGRESYNEQFF	TGTGCCAGCAGTGAACCAGGGCGGGAGTCCTACAATGAGCAGTTCTTC
TRBV27	once	TRBJ2-1	-	CASRNGGRRFNEQFF	TGTGCCAGCAGAAACGGGGGACGCCGTTTTAATGAGCAGTTCTTC
TRBV9	-	TRBJ1-5	-	CASSVAPNQPQHF	TGTGCCAGCAGCGTAGCCCCAAATCAGCCCCAGCATTTT
TRBV9	-	TRBJ2-5	-	CASSPREGTQETQYF	TGTGCCAGCAGCCCCCGAGAAGGCACCCAAGAGACCCAGTACTTC
TRBV7-9	-	TRBJ2-1	TRBD2	CASSSTGGPFGNEQFF	TGTGCCAGCAGCTCGACGGGGGGGCCCTTTGGCAATGAGCAGTTCTTC
TRBV5-1	-	TRBJ2-2	-	CASSSDLTGELFF	TGCGCCAGCAGCTCGGATCTCACCGGGGAGCTGTTTTTT
TRBV29-1	-	TRBJ1-2	-	CSALFSYGYTF	TGCAGCGCCTTGTTCAGCTATGGCTACACCTTC
TRBV5-1	-	TRBJ1-1	-	CASSTGYGTEAFF	TGCGCCAGCAGCACGGGCTATGGCACTGAAGCTTTCTTT
TRBV4-3	once	TRBJ2-7	-	CASSQQPGKSYEQYF	TGCGCCAGCAGCCAACAGCCAGGGAAATCCTACGAGCAGTACTTC
TRBV30	-	TRBJ1-5	-	CAWSKGGGNGNQPQHF	TGTGCCTGGAGTAAGGGTGGTGGAAATGGCAATCAGCCCCAGCATTTT
TRBV6-6	few	TRBJ1-3	-	CASSREPSGNTIYF	TGTGCCAGCAGTCGGGAACCCTCTGGAAACACCATATATTTT
TRBV7-9	-	TRBJ2-1	TRBD1	CASSFGGQVYNEQFF	TGTGCCAGCAGCTTTGGGGGACAGGTATACAATGAGCAGTTCTTC
TRBV30	-	TRBJ1-5	TRBD1	CAWSIGDRANQPQHF	TGTGCCTGGAGTATAGGGGACAGAGCCAATCAGCCCCAGCATTTT
TRBV29-1	few	TRBJ2-2	TRBD1	CSAKTGGHGELFF	TGCAGCGCTAAGACAGGGGGCCACGGGGAGCTGTTTTTT
TRBV5-6	few	TRBJ1-5	-	CASSLGSAPNQPQHF	TGTGCCAGCAGCTTGGGATCAGCGCCCAATCAGCCCCAGCATTTT
TRBV10-3	-	TRBJ2-6	-	CAISENGNGANVLTF	TGTGCCATCAGTGAGAACGGGAACGGGGCCAACGTCCTGACTTTC
TRBV27	-	TRBJ2-7	-	CASSPRTLYEQYF	TGTGCCAGCAGTCCCCGGACTCTTTACGAGCAGTACTTC
TRBV7-3	-	TRBJ2-7	TRBD2	CASRGDGDYEQYF	TGTGCCAGCCGGGGGGACGGAGACTACGAGCAGTACTTC
TRBV5-1	-	TRBJ2-7	-	CASTTSVGGEGEQYF	TGCGCCAGCACCACCTCGGTTGGGGGCGAGGGCGAGCAGTACTTC
TRBV30	-	TRBJ1-5	-	CAWSSGAGNQPQHF	TGTGCCTGGAGTTCAGGGGCAGGCAATCAGCCCCAGCATTTT
TRBV30	-	TRBJ2-3	TRBD1	CAWSAHRGPTDTQYF	TGTGCCTGGAGTGCCCACAGGGGTCCCACAGATACGCAGTATTTT
TRBV5-6	-	TRBJ1-2	TRBD1	CASSPGQGGYYGYTF	TGTGCCAGCAGCCCCGGACAGGGGGGCTACTATGGCTACACCTTC
TRBV5-1	-	TRBJ1-6	-	CASSPQDSSPLHF	TGCGCCAGCAGTCCGCAGGATAGTTCACCCCTCCACTTT
TRBV14	once	TRBJ1-5	-	CASSRGLNQPQHF	TGTGCCAGCAGCCGGGGGCTCAATCAGCCCCAGCATTTT
TRBV30	-	TRBJ1-3	-	CAWSRGSGNTIYF	TGTGCCTGGAGTCGGGGCTCTGGAAACACCATATATTTT
TRBV29-1	-	TRBJ1-2	-	CSVATGDYGYTF	TGCAGCGTTGCGACAGGAGACTATGGCTACACCTTC
TRBV30	-	TRBJ1-5	-	CACSLGGSNQPQHF	TGTGCCTGTTCCCTGGGGGGGAGCAATCAGCCCCAGCATTTT
TRBV6-5	few	TRBJ1-5	-	CASSTGMVAQPQHF	TGTGCCAGCAGTACAGGGATGGTAGCGCAGCCCCAGCATTTT
TRBV18	few	TRBJ2-5	-	CASSLQQETQYF	TGTGCCAGCTCACTCCAACAAGAGACCCAGTACTTC
TRBV4-1	-	TRBJ2-3	-	CASSQNPPVDTQYF	TGCGCCAGCAGCCAAAACCCTCCGGTGGATACGCAGTATTTT
TRBV5-1	-	TRBJ1-2	TRBD1	CASSLTAGGLYGYTF	TGCGCCAGCAGCTTGACGGCAGGGGGCCTCTATGGCTACACCTTC
TRBV30	-	TRBJ1-3	-	CAWGKGSGNTIYF	TGTGCCTGGGGAAAGGGGTCTGGAAACACCATATATTTT
TRBV4-3	few	TRBJ1-5	-	CASSQPGAQPQHF	TGCGCCAGCAGCCAACCAGGGGCCCAGCCCCAGCATTTT
TRBV29-1	-	TRBJ2-4	TRBD1	CSGQGEAKNIQYF	TGCAGCGGACAGGGGGAAGCCAAAAACATTCAGTACTTC
TRBV7-2	-	TRBJ2-3	-	CASSSFTDTQYF	TGTGCCAGCAGTTCCTTCACAGATACGCAGTATTTT
TRBV10-3	-	TRBJ2-5	-	CAISESLRETQYF	TGTGCCATCAGTGAGTCCCTTCGGGAGACCCAGTACTTC
TRBV27	-	TRBJ2-7	TRBD1	CASSSGGTGGLEQYF	TGTGCCAGCAGCTCAGGGGGGACAGGGGGCCTCGAGCAGTACTTC
TRBV18	-	TRBJ2-3	-	CASSPGDTQYF	TGTGCCAGCTCACCAGGAGATACGCAGTATTTT
TRBV29-1	few	TRBJ2-7	-	CSVEGDTYEQYF	TGCAGCGTTGAGGGGGACACCTACGAGCAGTACTTC